This TCR beta chain came from a study of OX40 agonist ivuxolimab in advanced cancers. In the study overall: Each patient was given ivuxolimab into a vein every 2 weeks, at 0.01 to 10 mg/kg. Study-level results: Some nonresponders also had low normalized T-cell clonal expansion. Partial responders receiving 0.1-3.0 mg/kg showed among the lowest clonal expansion. Blood T cells, both CD4+ and CD8+, expanded clonally by week 6 at 0.1 to 3.0 mg/kg.

The method was immunoSEQ multiplex PCR; TCRdb's version includes in-frame clones alone and lacks a portion of them. The sample includes 73,000 or so clones, around 80% of them seen just once. Of note for this clone: Its antigen is not known.

The sample here was CD4+ or CD8+ T cells sorted from blood, taken in a trial of the OX40 agonist ivuxolimab. The origin of this receptor is an adult with an advanced solid tumor such as melanoma, head and neck, liver or kidney cancer.

The CDR3 sequence: CASGLVGRRETQYF. CDR3 DNA: TGTGCTAGTGGTTTGGTAGGCCGTCGGGAGACCCAGTACTTC. V and J are TRBV12-5 and TRBJ2-5, with unresolved D. Germline CDR1 and CDR2: LGHNT and FRNRAP. The CDR3 loop spans 14 amino acids. V shed 0 bases and J shed 5 bases, with 10 bases lying between them. The variable domain in full, with the rest retrieved from reference TRBV12-5 and TRBJ2-5, is DARVTQTPRHKVTEMGQEVTMRCQPILGHNTVFWYRQTMMQGLELLAYFRNRAPLDDSGMPKDRFSAEMPDATLATLKIQPSEPRDSAVYFCASGLVGRRETQYFGPGTRLLVL.